The rows below give T cell receptor beta chains drawn from one sample of a study of cytomegalovirus exposure and HLA in healthy donors. Profiled with immunoSEQ multiplex PCR; TCRdb holds only in-frame clones, not every one. The data contain some 80,000 clones, 60% to 85% of them singletons. The specimen sequenced was PBMCs. The origin of the receptors is a middle-aged man in good health and CMV-seronegative. Each CDR3 is given with its conserved first and last residue. The D gene is left open where the match is weak. Some rows have no size entry. The others give once, few or many, or a class for an expanded clone.

clone size,D gene,V gene,J gene,CDR3 protein,CDR3 DNA
NA,NA,TRBV18,TRBJ1-2,CASSEDTNCGYTF,TGTGCCAGCTCAGAGGACACGAACTGTGGCTACACCTTC
NA,NA,TRBV28,TRBJ1-5,CASSLGGGDSNQPQHF,TGTGCCAGCAGTTTAGGGGGAGGAGACAGCAATCAGCCCCAGCATTTT
NA,NA,TRBV27,TRBJ2-3,CASSLNSRGDTQYF,TGTGCCAGCAGTTTGAACAGCCGAGGGGATACGCAGTATTTT
once,TRBD1,TRBV5-1,TRBJ2-2,CASSRDRATGELFF,TGCGCCAGCAGCCGGGACAGGGCCACCGGGGAGCTGTTTTTT
NA,TRBD1,TRBV7-8,TRBJ1-2,CASSPRTGYGYGYTF,TGTGCCAGCAGCCCCCGGACAGGATATGGCTATGGCTACACCTTC
NA,NA,TRBV4-1,TRBJ1-2,CASSQDPSSGVGIYGYTF,TGCGCCAGCAGCCAAGATCCCTCCTCAGGGGTCGGCATCTATGGCTACACCTTC
NA,TRBD1,TRBV2,TRBJ1-4,CASSYLQGAREKLFF,TGTGCCAGCAGTTACCTACAGGGGGCGCGTGAAAAACTGTTTTTT
few,TRBD1,TRBV5-6,TRBJ1-2,CASSVTGTGPHGYTF,TGTGCCAGCAGCGTAACCGGGACAGGGCCCCATGGCTACACCTTC
few,TRBD2,TRBV28,TRBJ2-7,CASSPLAGGNYEQYF,TGTGCCAGCAGTCCCCTAGCGGGAGGGAACTACGAGCAGTACTTC
NA,TRBD2,TRBV5-1,TRBJ2-2,CASSLAEGRGTGELFF,TGCGCCAGCAGCTTGGCTGAAGGGAGGGGCACCGGGGAGCTGTTTTTT
NA,NA,TRBV11-2,TRBJ1-1,CASSLEPGVNTEAFF,TGTGCCAGCAGCTTAGAGCCGGGGGTGAACACTGAAGCTTTCTTT
NA,NA,TRBV5-1,TRBJ1-1,CASSVTGNTEAFF,TGCGCCAGCAGCGTTACAGGGAACACTGAAGCTTTCTTT
NA,NA,TRBV21-1,TRBJ1-6,CALYRGAKVESYNSPLHF,TGTGCCCTCTATCGCGGGGCGAAAGTAGAGTCCTATAATTCACCCCTCCACTTT
NA,NA,TRBV14,TRBJ2-6,CASSHTGANVLTF,TGTGCCAGCAGCCACACTGGGGCCAACGTCCTGACTTTC
once,NA,TRBV5-8,TRBJ2-3,CASSSRTSNWDTQYF,TGTGCCAGCAGCTCCAGGACATCAAATTGGGATACGCAGTATTTT
NA,TRBD1,TRBV5-1,TRBJ1-2,CASTVGTGDSRRGYTF,TGCGCCAGCACCGTCGGGACAGGGGACTCACGGCGTGGCTACACCTTC
NA,NA,TRBV30,TRBJ1-6,CAWSVSGGSPLHF,TGTGCCTGGAGTGTCAGCGGAGGCTCACCCCTCCACTTT
NA,TRBD1,TRBV7-9,TRBJ2-2,CASSGTGTANTGELFF,TGTGCCAGCAGCGGAACCGGGACAGCGAACACCGGGGAGCTGTTTTTT
NA,NA,TRBV28,TRBJ2-5,CASSLPGSETQYF,TGTGCCAGCAGTTTACCGGGTTCAGAGACCCAGTACTTC
NA,NA,TRBV9,TRBJ2-7,CASSPSGIGDAEQYF,TGTGCCAGCAGCCCCTCCGGGATCGGTGACGCCGAGCAGTACTTC
NA,TRBD2,TRBV5-1,TRBJ2-3,CASSLALLAGGTTDTQYF,TGCGCCAGCAGCTTGGCCTTGCTAGCGGGGGGTACTACAGATACGCAGTATTTT
NA,NA,TRBV14,TRBJ1-6,CASSQGQLNSPLHF,TGTGCCAGCAGCCAAGGACAGCTCAATTCACCCCTCCACTTT
NA,NA,TRBV18,TRBJ2-1,CASSPPSSAAYNEQFF,TGTGCCAGCTCACCACCGTCCAGCGCAGCCTACAATGAGCAGTTCTTC
NA,NA,TRBV7-8,TRBJ2-3,CASSQLVARRTDTQYF,TGTGCCAGCAGCCAACTAGTGGCCCGACGCACAGATACGCAGTATTTT
NA,NA,TRBV7-9,TRBJ2-1,CAGSMSRNEQFF,TGTGCCGGATCCATGTCTAGGAATGAGCAGTTCTTC
NA,TRBD1,TRBV2,TRBJ1-3,CASSEEGTAGNTIYF,TGTGCCAGCAGTGAAGAAGGGACAGCTGGAAACACCATATATTTT
NA,TRBD1,TRBV15,TRBJ2-5,CATSEQGGRETQYF,TGTGCCACCAGCGAACAGGGGGGACGAGAGACCCAGTACTTC
few,NA,TRBV7-9,TRBJ1-1,CASSLGQPNTEAFF,TGTGCCAGCAGCCTAGGACAACCGAACACTGAAGCTTTCTTT
NA,NA,TRBV9,TRBJ1-4,CASAGGERGGKLFF,TGTGCCAGCGCCGGGGGGGAGAGGGGTGGAAAACTGTTTTTT
NA,TRBD1,TRBV28,TRBJ1-2,CASSTIGTGGGYTF,TGTGCCAGCAGTACGATCGGGACAGGGGGCGGCTACACCTTC
NA,NA,TRBV19,TRBJ2-1,CASSIGDRGGNEQFF,TGTGCCAGTAGTATAGGTGACAGGGGAGGGAATGAGCAGTTCTTC
NA,NA,TRBV7-2,TRBJ1-2,CASRPPRGGDGYTF,TGTGCCAGCAGACCCCCCCGGGGCGGGGATGGCTACACCTTC